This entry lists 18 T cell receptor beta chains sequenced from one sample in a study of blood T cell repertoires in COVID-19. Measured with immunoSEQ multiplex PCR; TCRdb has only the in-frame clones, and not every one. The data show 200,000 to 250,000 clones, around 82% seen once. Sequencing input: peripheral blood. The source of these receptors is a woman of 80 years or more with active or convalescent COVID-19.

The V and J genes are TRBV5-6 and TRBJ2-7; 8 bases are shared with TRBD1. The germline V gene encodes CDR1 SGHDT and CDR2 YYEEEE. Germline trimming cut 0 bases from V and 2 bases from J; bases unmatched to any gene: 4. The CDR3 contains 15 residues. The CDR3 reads CASSLVPGGAYEQYF. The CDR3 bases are TGTGCCAGCAGCTTGGTTCCAGGGGGCGCCTACGAGCAGTACTTC.

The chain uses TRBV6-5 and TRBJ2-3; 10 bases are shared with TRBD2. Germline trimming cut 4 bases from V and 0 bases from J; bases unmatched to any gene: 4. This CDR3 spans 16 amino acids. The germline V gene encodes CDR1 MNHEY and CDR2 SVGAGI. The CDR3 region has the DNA TGTGCCAGCAGTTTTGGACTAGCGGCGAGCACAGATACGCAGTATTTT. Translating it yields CASSFGLAASTDTQYF.

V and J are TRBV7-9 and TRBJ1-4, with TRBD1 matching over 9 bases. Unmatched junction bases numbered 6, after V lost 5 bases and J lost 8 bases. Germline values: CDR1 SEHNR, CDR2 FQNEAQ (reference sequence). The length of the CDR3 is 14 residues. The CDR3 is CASSQTGGKEKLFF. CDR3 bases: TGTGCCAGCAGCCAGACAGGGGGGAAGGAAAAACTGTTTTTT.

CDR3 DNA sequence: TGTGCCAGCTCACCACACATGTTAACAATAACGTCCTACGAGCAGTACTTC. This gives the protein CASSPHMLTITSYEQYF. The V and J genes are TRBV18 and TRBJ2-7; D uncertain. Germline CDR1 and CDR2: KGHSH and LQKENI. The V gene lost 1 base and the J gene lost 1 base, with 17 bases spanning the gap. This CDR3 region has 17 residues.

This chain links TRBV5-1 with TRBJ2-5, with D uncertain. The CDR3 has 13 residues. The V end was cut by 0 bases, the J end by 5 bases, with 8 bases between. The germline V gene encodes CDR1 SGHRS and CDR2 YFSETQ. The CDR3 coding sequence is TGCGCCAGCAGCTTGGATGCGGCGGAGACCCAGTACTTC. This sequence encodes CASSLDAAETQYF.

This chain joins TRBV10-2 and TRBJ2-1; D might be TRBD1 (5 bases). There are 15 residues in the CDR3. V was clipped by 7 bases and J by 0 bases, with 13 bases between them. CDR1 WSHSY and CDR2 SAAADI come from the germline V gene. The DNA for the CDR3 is TGCGCCAGCAAACCACGACAGCTCTCCTACAATGAGCAGTTCTTC. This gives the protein CASKPRQLSYNEQFF.

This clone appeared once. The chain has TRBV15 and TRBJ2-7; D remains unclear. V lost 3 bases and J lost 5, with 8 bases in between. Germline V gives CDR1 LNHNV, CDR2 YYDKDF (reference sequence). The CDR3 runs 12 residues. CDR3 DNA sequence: TGTGCCACCAGCAGGTATGTCGACGAGCAGTACTTC. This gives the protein CATSRYVDEQYF. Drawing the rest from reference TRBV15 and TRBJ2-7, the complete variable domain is DAMVIQNPRYQVTQFGKPVTLSCSQTLNHNVMYWYQQKSSQAPKLLFHYYDKDFNNEADTPDNFQSRRPNTSFCFLDIRSPGLGDTAMYLCATSRYVDEQYFGPGTRLTVT.

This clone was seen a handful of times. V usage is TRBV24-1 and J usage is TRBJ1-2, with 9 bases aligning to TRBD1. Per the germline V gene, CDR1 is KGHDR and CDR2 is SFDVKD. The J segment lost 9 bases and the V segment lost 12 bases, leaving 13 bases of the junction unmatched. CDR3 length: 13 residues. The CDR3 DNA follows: TGTGCCGTACGACCCCGGACAGGGGAAAGCTACACCTTC. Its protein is CAVRPRTGESYTF.

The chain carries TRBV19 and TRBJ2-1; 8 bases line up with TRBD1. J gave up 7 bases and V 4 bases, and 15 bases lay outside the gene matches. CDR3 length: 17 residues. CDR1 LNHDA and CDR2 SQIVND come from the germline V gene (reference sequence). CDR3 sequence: CASSTPNYRGFLNEQFF. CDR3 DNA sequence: TGTGCCAGTAGTACACCCAATTACAGGGGGTTCCTTAATGAGCAGTTCTTC.

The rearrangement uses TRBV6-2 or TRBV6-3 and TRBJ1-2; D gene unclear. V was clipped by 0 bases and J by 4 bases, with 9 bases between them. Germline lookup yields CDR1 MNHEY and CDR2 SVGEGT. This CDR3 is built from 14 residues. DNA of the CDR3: TGTGCCAGCAGTTACTCAGGAGGATCCTATGGCTACACCTTC. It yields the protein CASSYSGGSYGYTF.

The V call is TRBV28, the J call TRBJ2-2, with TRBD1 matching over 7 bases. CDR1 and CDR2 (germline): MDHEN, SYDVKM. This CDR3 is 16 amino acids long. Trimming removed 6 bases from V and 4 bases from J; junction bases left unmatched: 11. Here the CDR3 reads CASSLGPEGATGELFF. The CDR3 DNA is TGTGCCAGCAGCCTGGGGCCCGAGGGGGCCACCGGGGAGCTGTTTTTT.

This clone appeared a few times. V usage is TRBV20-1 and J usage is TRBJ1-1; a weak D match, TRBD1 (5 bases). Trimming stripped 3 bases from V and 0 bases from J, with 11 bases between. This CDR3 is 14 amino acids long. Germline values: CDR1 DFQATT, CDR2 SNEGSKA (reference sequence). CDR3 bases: TGCAGTGCTAGTAGGGGCAGATTGAACACTGAAGCTTTCTTT. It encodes CSASRGRLNTEAFF.

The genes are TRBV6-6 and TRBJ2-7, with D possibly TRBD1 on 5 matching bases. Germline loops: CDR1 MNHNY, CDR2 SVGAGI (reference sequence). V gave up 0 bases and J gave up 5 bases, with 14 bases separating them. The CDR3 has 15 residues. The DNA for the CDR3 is TGTGCCAGCAGTTACTCGAGGCAGGGCGGCCACGAGCAGTACTTC. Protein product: CASSYSRQGGHEQYF.

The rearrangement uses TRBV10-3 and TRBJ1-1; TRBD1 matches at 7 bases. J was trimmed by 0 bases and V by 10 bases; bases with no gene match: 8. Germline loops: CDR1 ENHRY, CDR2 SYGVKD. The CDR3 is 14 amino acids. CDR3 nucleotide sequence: TGTGCCACCAAGGACAGGTCCATGAACACTGAAGCTTTCTTT. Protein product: CATKDRSMNTEAFF.

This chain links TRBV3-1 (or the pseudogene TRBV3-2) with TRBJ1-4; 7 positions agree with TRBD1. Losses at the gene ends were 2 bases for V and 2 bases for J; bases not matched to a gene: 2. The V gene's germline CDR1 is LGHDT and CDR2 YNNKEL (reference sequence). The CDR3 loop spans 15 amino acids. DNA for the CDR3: TGTGCCAGCAGCCAAATGACAGGGACTAATGAAAAACTGTTTTTT. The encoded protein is CASSQMTGTNEKLFF.

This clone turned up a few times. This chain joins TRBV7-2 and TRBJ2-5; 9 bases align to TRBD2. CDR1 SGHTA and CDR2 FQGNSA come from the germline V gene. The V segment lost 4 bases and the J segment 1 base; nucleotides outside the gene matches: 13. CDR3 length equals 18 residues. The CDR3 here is CASSSGGVASGIQETQYF. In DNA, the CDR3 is TGTGCCAGCAGCTCCGGAGGAGTGGCTAGCGGGATCCAAGAGACCCAGTACTTC.

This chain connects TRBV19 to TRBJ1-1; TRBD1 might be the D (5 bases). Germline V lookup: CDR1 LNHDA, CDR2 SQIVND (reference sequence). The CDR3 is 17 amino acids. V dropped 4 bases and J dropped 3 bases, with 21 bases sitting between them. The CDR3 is CASSRQSRAGPHTEAFF. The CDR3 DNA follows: TGTGCCAGTAGTAGACAATCCCGGGCAGGGCCCCACACTGAAGCTTTCTTT.

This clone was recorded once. In DNA form, the CDR3 reads TGTGCCAGCAGTGAGGGAGCTGGAAACACCATATATTTT. Translation: CASSEGAGNTIYF. The chain uses TRBV2 and TRBJ1-3; D unresolved. Germline V gene sequence: CDR1 SNHLY, CDR2 FYNNEI. The CDR3 contains 13 residues. Trimming cost V 3 bases and J 2 bases, with 5 bases left between them.